This entry lists 17 T cell receptor beta chains sequenced from one sample in a study of T cells in Graves' hyperthyroidism and ophthalmopathy. It was RNA transcripts that yielded the amplified TCR beta CDR3 regions. Using the HTBI primer set, a first-round RT-PCR was run on the TCR CDR3. One entry per CDR3 protein results from TCRdb running MiXCR on the multiplex PCR reads. The top ten hold around a sixth of the sample, which has some 700,000 distinct CDR3 sequences, roughly 17% seen once. Input material: blood. These receptors were collected from a man between 50 and 59 years old with Graves' hyperthyroidism.

The chain uses TRBV3-1 and TRBJ1-4; possibly TRBD1 for D (5 bases). V lost 7 bases and J 2 bases, leaving 8 bases between the germline ends. The CDR3 length is 13 residues. Germline CDR1 reads LGHDT; CDR2 reads YNNKEL (reference sequence). CDR3 loop: CASTGSTNEKLFF. DNA for the CDR3: TGTGCCAGCACAGGGAGCACTAATGAAAAACTGTTTTTT.

The rearrangement joins TRBV2 to TRBJ2-3; D uncertain. The CDR3 covers 12 residues. Per the germline V gene, CDR1 is SNHLY and CDR2 is FYNNEI. V lost 7 bases to trimming and J lost 6 bases, with 11 bases between them. CDR3 DNA: TGTGCCAGCAACGGAGATCGGGATACGCAGTATTTT. Translating it yields CASNGDRDTQYF.

This clonotype was found many times. The chain couples TRBV2 to TRBJ2-1; D possibly corresponds to TRBD1 (6 bases). The CDR3 runs 14 residues. V lost 6 bases, J lost 3 bases, and 12 bases lay in between. The germline CDR1 and CDR2 sequences are SNHLY and FYNNEI. Here the CDR3 DNA reads TGTGCCAGCAGATCTGACAGGCGCTACAATGAGCAGTTCTTC. Its translation is CASRSDRRYNEQFF. The full variable domain, with the rest looked up from reference TRBV2 and TRBJ2-1, is EPEVTQTPSHQVTQMGQEVILRCVPISNHLYFYWYRQILGQKVEFLVSFYNNEISEKSEIFDDQFSVERPDGSNFTLKIRSTKLEDSAMYFCASRSDRRYNEQFFGPGTRLTVL.

For this clonotype: Given a much more abundant clone one base away, this may be a read error. The chain links TRBV9 to TRBJ1-4; 7 nucleotides agree with TRBD1. Germline CDR1 SGDLS, CDR2 YYNGEE. This CDR3 comprises 14 residues. CDR3 residues: CAGSQGDFREKLFF. The CDR3 nucleotides are TGTGCCGGCAGCCAGGGGGACTTCAGAGAAAAACTGTTTTTT.

The chain joins TRBV7-9 to TRBJ2-7; 8 bases fit TRBD2. CDR3 length: 15 amino acids. With 1 base clipped from V and 4 bases from J, the junction kept 6 bases outside the gene matches. CDR1 is SEHNR and CDR2 is FQNEAQ in the germline V gene (reference sequence). The CDR3, as DNA: TGTGCCAGCAGCTTAGACGGGAGGGCGGTTTACGAGCAGTACTTC. This gives the protein CASSLDGRAVYEQYF.

This clonotype came up many times. The chain links TRBV28 to TRBJ1-1; perhaps TRBD1 as D (5 bases). The CDR3 totals 12 residues. Germline V CDR1 and CDR2: MDHEN, SYDVKM. Trimming took off 5 bases at V and 8 bases at J, with 12 bases between the two ends. In DNA form, the CDR3 reads TGTGCCAGCAGTGGGACTTCTGCAGAAGCTTTCTTT. Protein product: CASSGTSAEAFF.

This clonotype appeared a few times. This chain uses TRBV30 with TRBJ1-6; tentative D call: TRBD1 (6 bases). There are 12 residues in the CDR3. V was shortened by 6 bases and J by 10 bases, with 13 bases between the two germline ends. CDR1 GTSNPN and CDR2 SVGIG come from the germline V gene (reference sequence). The CDR3 DNA is TGTGCCTGCTTGGGGGGCGGCTCACCCCTCCACTTT. It translates to CACLGGGSPLHF.

This clonotype has ten or more counts. The chain joins TRBV27 to TRBJ2-3; D is undetermined. This CDR3 has 15 amino acids. Trimming removed 5 bases at V and 1 base at J, with 13 bases between. The V gene's germline CDR1 is MNHEY and CDR2 SMNVEV (reference sequence). This chain's CDR3 is CASSPNLGGTDTQYF. CDR3 DNA: TGTGCCAGCAGTCCCAATCTAGGTGGCACAGATACGCAGTATTTT.

The chain employs TRBV27 and TRBJ2-5, with D possibly TRBD2 on 5 matching bases. Trimming stripped 6 bases from V and 1 base from J, with 15 bases between. This CDR3 has 15 amino acids. Germline CDR1 MNHEY, CDR2 SMNVEV (reference sequence). CDR3 nucleotide sequence: TGTGCCAGCAGAAGAGGGAATGGGGTCCAAGAGACCCAGTACTTC. Amino acids: CASRRGNGVQETQYF.

This clonotype has a count of ten or more. The rearrangement uses TRBV12-3 or TRBV12-4 and TRBJ1-5; D perhaps matches TRBD1 (5 bases). The V gene lost 10 bases and the J gene lost 4 bases, with 11 bases spanning the gap. The length of the CDR3 is 12 residues. The CDR3 region is CAKGSSNQPQHF. In DNA, the CDR3 is TGTGCCAAGGGGTCGTCGAATCAGCCCCAGCATTTT.

This clonotype has a handful of counts. This chain uses TRBV20-1 with TRBJ2-5; the D gene is possibly TRBD2 (5 bases). Per the germline V gene, CDR1 is DFQATT and CDR2 is SNEGSKA (reference sequence). V was cut by 3 bases and J by 4 bases, with 18 bases left in between. The CDR3 is made up of 15 amino acids. CDR3 amino acids: CSASPPPLAAETQYF. CDR3 nucleotides: TGCAGTGCTAGCCCACCCCCCCTAGCTGCAGAGACCCAGTACTTC.

J is TRBJ2-3 and V is TRBV20-1; D is ambiguous. CDR3 length: 13 amino acids. Between the trimmed V and J ends, which lost 0 bases and 4 bases, there was a span of 8 bases. Per the germline V gene, CDR1 is DFQATT and CDR2 is SNEGSKA (reference sequence). The CDR3 protein is CSARDWGPDTQYF. Written as DNA, the CDR3 is TGCAGTGCTAGAGATTGGGGTCCAGATACGCAGTATTTT.

V usage is TRBV5-1 and J usage is TRBJ2-1; 8 bases align to TRBD2. V trimming: 8 bases; J trimming: 6 bases; junction bases outside the gene matches: 7. CDR3 length equals 13 residues. Per germline, CDR1 SGHRS and CDR2 YFSETQ. The CDR3 DNA follows: TGCGCCAGTACTAGCGGCCTGATCAATGAGCAGTTCTTC. Translation: CASTSGLINEQFF. Complete variable domain (other parts from reference TRBV5-1 and TRBJ2-1): KAGVTQTPRYLIKTRGQQVTLSCSPISGHRSVSWYQQTPGQGLQFLFEYFSETQRNKGNFPGRFSGRQFSNSRSEMNVSTLELGDSALYLCASTSGLINEQFFGPGTRLTVL.

This clonotype was detected many times. V usage is TRBV2 and J usage is TRBJ2-3, with 13 bases matching TRBD2. CDR1 and CDR2 from the germline V gene are SNHLY and FYNNEI. This CDR3 is built from 17 residues. The J segment lost 2 bases and the V segment lost 2 bases, leaving 4 bases of the junction unmatched. In DNA form, the CDR3 reads TGTGCCAGCAGTGAATATGGGACTAGCGGGAACACAGATACGCAGTATTTT. Translation gives CASSEYGTSGNTDTQYF.

In this sample, this clonotype turned up many times. This rearrangement joins TRBV3-1 to TRBJ2-7; perhaps TRBD2 as D (5 bases). Trimming left V 1 base short and J 5 bases short, with 21 bases between. Germline V gene lookup returns CDR1 LGHDT and CDR2 YNNKEL (reference sequence). CDR3 length: 17 amino acids. The CDR3 DNA sequence: TGTGCCAGCAGCCAAGGTAACCGAGGGCTTAAAGGGAACGAGCAGTACTTC. It encodes CASSQGNRGLKGNEQYF.

This clonotype appeared a few times. The chain employs TRBV24-1 and TRBJ1-1; D is unclear. This CDR3 has 11 amino acids. Trimming cost V 3 bases and J 2 bases, with 0 bases left between them. Per the germline V gene, CDR1 is KGHDR and CDR2 is SFDVKD. The CDR3 sequence: CATSDNTEAFF. The CDR3 DNA is TGTGCCACCAGTGATAACACTGAAGCTTTCTTT.

Only a few counts were recorded for this clonotype. V gene TRBV30 combines with J gene TRBJ2-7; TRBD2 is a possible D gene (6 bases). Germline V gene sequence: CDR1 GTSNPN, CDR2 SVGIG (reference sequence). The CDR3 sequence is 13 residues long. V was shortened by 5 bases and J by 3 bases, with 14 bases between the two germline ends. CDR3 residues: CAWGRSSVYEQYF. The DNA for the CDR3 is TGTGCCTGGGGCAGATCTAGCGTCTACGAGCAGTACTTC.